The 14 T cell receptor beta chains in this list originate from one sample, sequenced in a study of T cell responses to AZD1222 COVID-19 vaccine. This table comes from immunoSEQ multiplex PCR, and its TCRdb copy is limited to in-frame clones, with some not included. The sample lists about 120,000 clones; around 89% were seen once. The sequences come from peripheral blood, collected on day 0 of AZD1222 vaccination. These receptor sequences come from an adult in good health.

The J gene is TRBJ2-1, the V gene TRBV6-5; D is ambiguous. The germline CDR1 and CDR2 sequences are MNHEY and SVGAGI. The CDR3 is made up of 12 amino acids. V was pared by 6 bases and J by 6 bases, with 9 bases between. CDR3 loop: CASSRPRNEQFF. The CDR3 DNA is TGTGCCAGCAGCCGCCCCCGCAATGAGCAGTTCTTC.

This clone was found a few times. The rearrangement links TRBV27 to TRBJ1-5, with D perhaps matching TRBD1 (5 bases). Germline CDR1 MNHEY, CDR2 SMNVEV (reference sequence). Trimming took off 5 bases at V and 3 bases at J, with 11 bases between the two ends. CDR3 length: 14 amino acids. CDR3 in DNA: TGTGCCAGCAGTCCCCGACAGAACAATCAGCCCCAGCATTTT. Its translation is CASSPRQNNQPQHF.

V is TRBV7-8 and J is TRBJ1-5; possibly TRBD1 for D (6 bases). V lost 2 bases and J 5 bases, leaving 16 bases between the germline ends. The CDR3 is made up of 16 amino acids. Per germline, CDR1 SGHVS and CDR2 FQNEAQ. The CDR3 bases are TGTGCCAGCAGCTTACGCGGGGGGCCCTTCCATCAGCCCCAGCATTTT. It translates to CASSLRGGPFHQPQHF.

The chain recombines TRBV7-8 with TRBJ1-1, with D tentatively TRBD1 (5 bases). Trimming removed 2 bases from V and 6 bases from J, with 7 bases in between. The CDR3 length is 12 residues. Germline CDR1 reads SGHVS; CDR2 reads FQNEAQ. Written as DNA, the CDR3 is TGTGCCAGCAGCTTAAGGGGATCTGAAGCTTTCTTT. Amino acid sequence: CASSLRGSEAFF.

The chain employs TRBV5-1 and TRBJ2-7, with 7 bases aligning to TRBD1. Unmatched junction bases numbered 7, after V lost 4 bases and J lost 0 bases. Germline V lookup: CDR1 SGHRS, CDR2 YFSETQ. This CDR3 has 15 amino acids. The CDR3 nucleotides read TGCGCCAGCAGCACCGGGACAGCCGACTCCTACGAGCAGTACTTC. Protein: CASSTGTADSYEQYF. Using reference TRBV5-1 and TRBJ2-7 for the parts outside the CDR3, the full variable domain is KAGVTQTPRYLIKTRGQQVTLSCSPISGHRSVSWYQQTPGQGLQFLFEYFSETQRNKGNFPGRFSGRQFSNSRSEMNVSTLELGDSALYLCASSTGTADSYEQYFGPGTRLTVT.

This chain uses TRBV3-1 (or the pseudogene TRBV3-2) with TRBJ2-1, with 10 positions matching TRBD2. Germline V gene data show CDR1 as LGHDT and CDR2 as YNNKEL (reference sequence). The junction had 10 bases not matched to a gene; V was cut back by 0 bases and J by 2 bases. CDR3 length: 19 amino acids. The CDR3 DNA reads TGTGCCAGCAGCCAAGAAGGGACTAGCGAAAGGGACACCTACAATGAGCAGTTCTTC. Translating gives CASSQEGTSERDTYNEQFF.

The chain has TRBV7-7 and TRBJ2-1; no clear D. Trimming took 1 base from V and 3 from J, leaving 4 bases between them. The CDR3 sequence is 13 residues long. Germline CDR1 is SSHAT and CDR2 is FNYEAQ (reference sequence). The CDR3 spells CASSLDLYNEQFF. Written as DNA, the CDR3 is TGTGCCAGCAGCTTAGACCTCTACAATGAGCAGTTCTTC.

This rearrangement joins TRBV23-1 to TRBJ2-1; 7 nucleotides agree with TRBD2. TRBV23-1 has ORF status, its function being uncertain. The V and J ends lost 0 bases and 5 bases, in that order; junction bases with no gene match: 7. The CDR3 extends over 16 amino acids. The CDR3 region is CASSQSCGSTHNEQFF. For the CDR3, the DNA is TGCGCCAGCAGTCAATCGTGCGGGAGCACCCACAATGAGCAGTTCTTC.

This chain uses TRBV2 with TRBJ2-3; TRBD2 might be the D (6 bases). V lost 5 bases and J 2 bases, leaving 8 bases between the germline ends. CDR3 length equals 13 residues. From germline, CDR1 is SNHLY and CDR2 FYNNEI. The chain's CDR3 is CASSWDSTDTQYF. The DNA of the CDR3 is TGTGCCAGCAGTTGGGACTCCACAGATACGCAGTATTTT.

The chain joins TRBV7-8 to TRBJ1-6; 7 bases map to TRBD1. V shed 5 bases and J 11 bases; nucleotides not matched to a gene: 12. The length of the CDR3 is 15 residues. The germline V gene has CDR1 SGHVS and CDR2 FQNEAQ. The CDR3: CASSINRQGLTPLHF. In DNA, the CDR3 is TGTGCCAGCAGCATTAACAGACAGGGTCTGACACCCCTCCACTTT.

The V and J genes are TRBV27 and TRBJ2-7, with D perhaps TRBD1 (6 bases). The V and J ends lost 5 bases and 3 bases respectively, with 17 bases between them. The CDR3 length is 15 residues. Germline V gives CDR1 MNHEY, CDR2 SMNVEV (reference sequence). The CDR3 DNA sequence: TGTGCCAGCAGTCGGGGTGACGGGACAAACTACGAGCAGTACTTC. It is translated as CASSRGDGTNYEQYF.

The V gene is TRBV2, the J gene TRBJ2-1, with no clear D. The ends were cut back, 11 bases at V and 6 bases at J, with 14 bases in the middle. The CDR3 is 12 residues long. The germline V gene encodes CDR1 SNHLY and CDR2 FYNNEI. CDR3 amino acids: CACPSRGNEQFF. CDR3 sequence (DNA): TGTGCCTGCCCAAGCCGAGGCAATGAGCAGTTCTTC.

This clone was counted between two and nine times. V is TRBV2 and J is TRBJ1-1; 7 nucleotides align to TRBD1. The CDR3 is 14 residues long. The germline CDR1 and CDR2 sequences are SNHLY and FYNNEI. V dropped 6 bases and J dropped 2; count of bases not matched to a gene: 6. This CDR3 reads CASSRQGFNTEAFF. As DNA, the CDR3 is TGTGCCAGCAGCCGACAGGGTTTCAACACTGAAGCTTTCTTT.

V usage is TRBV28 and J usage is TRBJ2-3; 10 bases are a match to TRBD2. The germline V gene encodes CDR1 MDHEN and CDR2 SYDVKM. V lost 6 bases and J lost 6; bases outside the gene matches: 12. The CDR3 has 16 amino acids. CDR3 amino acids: CASSQLLAGKWDTQYF. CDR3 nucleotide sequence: TGTGCCAGCAGCCAGCTACTAGCGGGGAAGTGGGATACGCAGTATTTT.